A single sample is the source of the 21 T cell receptor beta chains below, sequenced in a study of blood T cell repertoires in COVID-19. The assay was immunoSEQ multiplex PCR, and TCRdb's table has in-frame clones only and misses some. This table has about 270,000 clones, approximately 86% appearing once. Sequenced input: peripheral blood. The receptors shown here come from a man in his forties or fifties with active or convalescent COVID-19.

The chain recombines TRBV30 with TRBJ1-4; D perhaps matches TRBD1 (5 bases). Per germline, CDR1 GTSNPN and CDR2 SVGIG (reference sequence). V lost 2 bases to trimming and J lost 4 bases, with 14 bases between them. The CDR3 is 15 residues long. The CDR3 DNA follows: TGTGCCTGGAGTCCTGACAGCGTTTTTAATGAAAAACTGTTTTTT. This gives the protein CAWSPDSVFNEKLFF.

V usage is TRBV6-6 and J usage is TRBJ2-7; 8 bases map to TRBD2. This CDR3 has 16 amino acids. J lost 7 bases, V lost 0 bases, and 11 bases had no gene match. Germline CDR1 and CDR2: MNHNY and SVGAGI (reference sequence). CDR3: CASSYSIRAGRDEQYF. As DNA, the CDR3 is TGTGCCAGCAGTTACTCGATTCGGGCCGGGAGGGATGAGCAGTACTTC.

CDR3 in amino acids: CASSLTQGIYGYTF. The CDR3, as DNA: TGTGCCAGCAGCTTGACCCAGGGGATCTATGGCTACACCTTC. V usage is TRBV5-5 and J usage is TRBJ1-2; a possible D gene is TRBD1 (6 bases). This CDR3 comprises 14 residues. Germline V gene sequence: CDR1 SGHKS, CDR2 YYEKEE (reference sequence). Trimming pared 1 base from V and 4 bases from J, leaving 11 bases between.

The V call is TRBV9, the J call TRBJ1-2; D might be TRBD1 (5 bases). Germline CDR1 SGDLS, CDR2 YYNGEE. V lost 10 bases and J 3 bases, leaving 19 bases between the germline ends. The CDR3 is 14 amino acids. CDR3 bases: TGTGCCCGCGTGGGTGTGGGGGGTCACTATGGCTACACCTTC. It encodes CARVGVGGHYGYTF.

The table lists this clone with a count of one. This chain's CDR3 is CASSFGGAAQPQHF. CDR3 coding DNA: TGTGCCAGCAGCTTTGGGGGGGCGGCTCAGCCCCAGCATTTT. The chain carries TRBV5-6 and TRBJ1-5; D might be TRBD1 (6 bases). CDR1 is SGHDT, CDR2 YYEEEE, per germline. Trimming shortened V by 2 bases and J by 6 bases, and 12 bases separated the two germline ends. The CDR3 runs 14 residues.

This rearrangement joins TRBV6-5 to TRBJ2-7; 10 positions match TRBD1. V was clipped by 0 bases and J by 3 bases; unmatched bases: 2. The CDR3 sequence is 15 residues long. Germline V gene lookup returns CDR1 MNHEY and CDR2 SVGAGI. In nucleotides, the CDR3 is TGTGCCAGCAGTTACTCTCGGGACAGGGGCTACGAGCAGTACTTC. Translating gives CASSYSRDRGYEQYF.

Notes on this clone: Other DNA sequences in this sample translate to the same CDR3. The chain links TRBV5-1 to TRBJ1-1; D is ambiguous. The CDR3 runs 14 residues. The germline gives CDR1 SGHRS, CDR2 YFSETQ. V was shortened by 0 bases and J by 1 base, with 7 bases between the two germline ends. The CDR3 nucleotides read TGCGCCAGCAGCTTGGATTCCCAGAACACTGAAGCTTTCTTT. It is translated as CASSLDSQNTEAFF.

The genes are TRBV6-6 and TRBJ2-1; TRBD1 matches 7 bases. The V gene end was trimmed by 6 bases and the J gene end by 4 bases; junction bases not matched to a gene: 3. CDR3 length: 13 residues. Germline V gives CDR1 MNHNY, CDR2 SVGAGI (reference sequence). This CDR3 reads CASSDRAYNEQFF. The CDR3 DNA is TGTGCCAGCAGCGACAGGGCTTACAATGAGCAGTTCTTC.

This chain joins TRBV4-1 and TRBJ2-7, with 11 bases lining up with TRBD2. The CDR3 is 15 amino acids. Germline V gene lookup returns CDR1 MGHRA and CDR2 YSYEKL. Unmatched junction bases numbered 1, after V lost 3 bases and J lost 0 bases. The CDR3 coding sequence is TGCGCCAGCAGCCAGGGACTAGCGGTCTCCTACGAGCAGTACTTC. Translating it yields CASSQGLAVSYEQYF.

The rearrangement uses TRBV9 and TRBJ1-1, with 8 bases lining up with TRBD1. Germline values: CDR1 SGDLS, CDR2 YYNGEE. This CDR3 is 15 amino acids long. Trimming at V came to 4 bases and at J to 8 bases, leaving 13 bases not matched to a gene. The CDR3 coding sequence is TGTGCCAGCAGCCCACCCGCACGGGACAGGCAAGAAGCTTTCTTT. As protein: CASSPPARDRQEAFF.

This chain connects TRBV20-1 to TRBJ2-5, with a weak D call TRBD2 (6 bases). Trimming stripped 3 bases from V and 3 bases from J, with 14 bases between. There are 14 residues in the CDR3. Germline V gene sequence: CDR1 DFQATT, CDR2 SNEGSKA (reference sequence). The CDR3 nucleotides are TGCAGTGCTAGTTGGGGGGAGAGGGAAGAGACCCAGTACTTC. Its translation: CSASWGEREETQYF.

V and J are TRBV2 and TRBJ2-3, with D uncertain. Germline loops: CDR1 SNHLY, CDR2 FYNNEI. Trimming stripped 7 bases from V and 0 bases from J, with 14 bases between. The CDR3 spans 15 residues. CDR3 in amino acids: CASTGAASSTDTQYF. In DNA form, the CDR3 reads TGTGCCAGCACCGGCGCGGCCTCTAGCACAGATACGCAGTATTTT.

The table lists this clone with a few counts. This chain connects TRBV4-1 to TRBJ2-2, with D maybe TRBD1 (6 bases). CDR3 length equals 17 residues. V was shortened by 0 bases and J by 2 bases, with 13 bases between the two germline ends. Germline CDR1 is MGHRA and CDR2 is YSYEKL. The CDR3 DNA follows: TGCGCCAGCAGCCAAGAAGGTCAGGGGAGAAACACCGGGGAGCTGTTTTTT. This codes for CASSQEGQGRNTGELFF.

The chain joins TRBV9 to TRBJ1-3; 9 bases fit TRBD1. Trimming took 4 bases from V and 0 from J; bases not matched to a gene: 17. This CDR3 has 20 amino acids. CDR1 is SGDLS and CDR2 is YYNGEE in the germline V gene. The DNA of the CDR3 is TGTGCCAGCAGCTCCCGACCCGGGACAGGGACCCCTTACTCTGGAAACACCATATATTTT. Translating it yields CASSSRPGTGTPYSGNTIYF.

The rearrangement uses TRBV10-3 and TRBJ2-3, with D possibly TRBD1 on 5 matching bases. The CDR3 sequence is 14 residues long. V was pared by 4 bases and J by 0 bases, with 8 bases between. CDR1 and CDR2 from the germline V gene are ENHRY and SYGVKD. As DNA, the CDR3 is TGTGCCATCAGTGTAAGGGGTAGCACAGATACGCAGTATTTT. This sequence encodes CAISVRGSTDTQYF.

This clone was picked up one time. The chain has TRBV11-1 and TRBJ1-1; no definite D call. Germline V lookup: CDR1 SGHAT, CDR2 FQDESV (reference sequence). Trimming cost V 3 bases and J 4 bases, with 12 bases left between them. The CDR3 is made up of 14 amino acids. The chain's CDR3 is CASSFWSTATEAFF. CDR3 nucleotides: TGTGCCAGCAGCTTCTGGAGCACGGCCACTGAAGCTTTCTTT.

This rearrangement joins TRBV11-2 to TRBJ2-3, with D possibly matching TRBD2 (5 bases). Per germline, CDR1 SGHAT and CDR2 FQNNGV. The CDR3 has 15 amino acids. V shed 5 bases and J shed 2 bases, with 14 bases lying between them. The CDR3 DNA is TGTGCCAGCAGCCTTATTGCGGGCACCACAGATACGCAGTATTTT. This sequence encodes CASSLIAGTTDTQYF.

J is TRBJ2-6 and V is TRBV4-1, with a weak D call TRBD1 (5 bases). Germline V gene sequence: CDR1 MGHRA, CDR2 YSYEKL. V was pared by 4 bases and J by 0 bases, with 13 bases between. The CDR3 covers 17 residues. The CDR3 loop reads CASSPKTGFSGANVLTF. CDR3 nucleotide sequence: TGCGCCAGCAGCCCGAAAACAGGTTTCTCTGGGGCCAACGTCCTGACTTTC.

The V gene is TRBV5-1, the J gene TRBJ2-3; 8 nucleotides match TRBD2. Losses at the gene ends were 3 bases for V and 5 bases for J; bases not matched to a gene: 2. The germline V gene encodes CDR1 SGHRS and CDR2 YFSETQ. The CDR3 is 13 amino acids. The CDR3 here is CASSSGGVDTQYF. The CDR3 coding sequence is TGCGCCAGCAGCTCCGGGGGGGTAGATACGCAGTATTTT.

The DNA of the CDR3 is TGTGCTAGTGTCTCTGCCCAGTCTGAGACCCAGTACTTC. It codes for CASVSAQSETQYF. The chain employs TRBV12-5 and TRBJ2-5; no clear D gene. The CDR3 is made up of 13 amino acids. Germline CDR1 and CDR2: LGHNT and FRNRAP. V was cut by 7 bases and J by 5 bases, with 14 bases left in between. Supplemented by reference TRBV12-5 and TRBJ2-5, the full variable domain reads DARVTQTPRHKVTEMGQEVTMRCQPILGHNTVFWYRQTMMQGLELLAYFRNRAPLDDSGMPKDRFSAEMPDATLATLKIQPSEPRDSAVYFCASVSAQSETQYFGPGTRLLVL.

This clone was seen just once. The gene calls are TRBV6-6 and TRBJ1-5, with no clear D. V was pared by 0 bases and J by 2 bases, with 8 bases between. The CDR3 has 15 residues. Germline values: CDR1 MNHNY, CDR2 SVGAGI (reference sequence). CDR3 in amino acids: CASSYSLGRNQPQHF. As DNA, the CDR3 is TGTGCCAGCAGTTACTCTCTGGGCCGCAATCAGCCCCAGCATTTT.